This T cell receptor (beta chain) appears in the sequencing data of a study of T cells after yellow fever vaccination (dated by TCRdb to the late 2010s). A note on the overall study: The SMART-Seq v4 Ultra Low Input RNA kit was used to prepare libraries from fractions with low cell numbers. To follow T-cell clones before and after both primary and booster YFV17D yellow fever vaccination, bulk TCR alpha and beta repertoires underwent longitudinal sequencing. Two healthy male donors, one aged 18 to 29 and one aged 30 to 39 years, were included in the cohort. Blood samples were taken at several timepoints before and after primary and secondary immunization, and bulk PBMC replicates and cell subsets were isolated.

What the treatment or condition label conveys for this sample: live attenuated yellow fever vaccine strain. A standard Ficoll-Paque protocol was used to isolate PBMCs from peripheral blood. Dynabeads CD4 and CD8 positive selection kits were used to isolate CD4 and CD8 T-cell fractions. TriZol was used to extract RNA from bulk PBMCs, from CD4 and CD8 fractions, and from dextramer-positive and dextramer-negative fractions. Of note for this clonotype: Its antigen is unknown. No quality values exist for individual bases; no much larger clone is one base distant.

TCR cDNA was synthesized by 5'RACE template switching, which introduced a universal primer site and unique molecular identifiers. cDNA synthesis was primed from both the TCR alpha and TCR beta constant segments. Library amplification used two PCR steps, and the second PCR step added sample barcodes and sequencing adapters. Sequencing of the libraries was done on either Illumina HiSeq 2500 (2x100 bp) or NovaSeq (2x150 bp). In the original analysis: MIGEC was used to demultiplex reads and collapse the reads into UMI consensus sequences, and MiXCR was used for V(D)J alignment. Using edgeR on replicate PBMC samples, clonotypes were called vaccine-responding if FDR was below 0.01 and the log2 fold change was above 5 up to day 15. Each bulk clonotype was labeled CD4 or CD8 based on which sequenced repertoire, CD4 or CD8, contained the clonotype at higher abundance. TCRdb itself trimmed the public reads at Q25 with fastp, ran MiXCR and retained productive beta chains. Rows merge per CDR3 protein into single entries with the most common DNA and genes. TCRdb's processing, not the authors', yielded these V and J calls. Here the sample has about 230,000 distinct CDR3 sequences; approximately 6.3% occur a single time. The ten largest account for around 1.1% of the sample.

What the study reported, not specific to this receptor: FACS-sorted repertoires could contain abundant contaminating clonotypes from the bulk population, so computational filtering was required. Compared with the primary T-cell response, the secondary T-cell response was weaker but faster, peaking on day 5 rather than day 15. A small fraction of clonotypes showed up in both the CD4 and CD8 compartments, probably as a result of convergent recombination. Most clones expanded after primary vaccination were re-detected after the booster (around 96% of CD4 and around 88% of CD8), suggesting broad memory maintenance. The study included only a couple of donors, which limits how far the findings can be generalized.

Clipping removes 5 bases from V and 6 bases from J, with 10 as the unmatched junction base count. From the germline V gene, CDR1 is SGHVS and CDR2 is FNYEAQ. The CDR3, from cysteine to phenylalanine, totals 15 residues. Just the 45-base CDR3 DNA is kept, in frame starting at base 1. The rearranged chain carries TRBV7-6 and TRBJ2-3; 8 central bases correspond to TRBD2. The sequenced sample was CD4+ T cells sorted from PBMCs, obtained on the day of the yellow fever booster vaccination. The sequence was obtained from a young man who received the YFV17D yellow fever vaccine. The bases are TGTGCCAGCAGCCAAGGACTAGCAGCTGGGGATACGCAGTATTTT. The encoded protein is CASSQGLAAGDTQYF. Extended through the reference TRBV7-6 and TRBJ2-3 proteins, this CDR3 yields the full variable domain: GAGVSQSPRYKVTKRGQDVALRCDPISGHVSLYWYRQALGQGPEFLTYFNYEAQQDKSGLPNDRFSAERPEGSISTLTIQRTEQRDSAMYRCASSQGLAAGDTQYFGPGTRLTVL.